This passage covers 8 T cell receptor beta chains from one sample sequenced in a study of blood T cell repertoires in COVID-19. Profiled with immunoSEQ multiplex PCR; TCRdb holds only in-frame clones, not every one. This table holds some 42,000 clones, around 87% found once. The sequencing input was peripheral blood. Receptors were obtained from a man aged 45 to 65 with active COVID-19.

The rearrangement joins TRBV7-2 to TRBJ2-2; 8 bases agree with TRBD2. V gave up 0 bases and J gave up 9 bases; unmatched junction bases: 12. The CDR3 totals 17 residues. The germline V gene encodes CDR1 SGHTA and CDR2 FQGNSA. CDR3 nucleotide sequence: TGTGCCAGCAGCTTAGCCCCCACTAGCGGCGGTAGCAGGGAGCTGTTTTTT. It is translated as CASSLAPTSGGSRELFF.

This chain links TRBV30 with TRBJ2-3; unclear D gene. This CDR3 has 12 amino acids. V gave up 4 bases and J gave up 2 bases, with 7 bases separating them. Germline V lookup: CDR1 GTSNPN, CDR2 SVGIG (reference sequence). The CDR3 region is CAWNLNTDTQYF. For the CDR3, the DNA is TGTGCCTGGAACCTAAACACAGATACGCAGTATTTT. Drawing the rest from reference TRBV30 and TRBJ2-3, the complete variable domain is SQTIHQWPATLVQPVGSPLSLECTVEGTSNPNLYWYRQAAGRGLQLLFYSVGIGQISSEVPQNLSASRPQDRQFILSSKKLLLSDSGFYLCAWNLNTDTQYFGPGTRLTVL.

V and J are TRBV5-6 and TRBJ2-2; D call uncertain. V was clipped by 0 bases and J by 5 bases, with 11 bases between them. The CDR3 has 15 residues. Germline V lookup: CDR1 SGHDT, CDR2 YYEEEE. CDR3 nucleotide sequence: TGTGCCAGCAGCTTGGCTTTTTGGCAAACCGGGGAGCTGTTTTTT. Encoded protein: CASSLAFWQTGELFF.

This rearrangement joins TRBV11-2 to TRBJ2-3, with a weak D call TRBD2 (5 bases). There are 18 residues in the CDR3. Trimming took off 4 bases at V and 0 bases at J, with 20 bases between the two ends. Germline V gene lookup returns CDR1 SGHAT and CDR2 FQNNGV. This chain's CDR3 is CASSSLGSSGSSTDTQYF. CDR3 DNA: TGTGCCAGCAGCTCCCTAGGGTCCAGCGGTTCTAGCACAGATACGCAGTATTTT.

This clone appeared a few times. The V gene is TRBV27, the J gene TRBJ2-3; D not resolved. The CDR3 runs to 15 residues. Trimming pared 4 bases from V and 3 bases from J, leaving 14 bases between. Germline values: CDR1 MNHEY, CDR2 SMNVEV (reference sequence). In DNA, the CDR3 is TGTGCCAGCAGTTCAACGGAGATTTTAACAGATACGCAGTATTTT. Translating gives CASSSTEILTDTQYF.

The V gene is TRBV2, the J gene TRBJ1-4; TRBD1 matches 7 bases. The CDR3 is 12 amino acids. The junction had 1 base not matched to a gene; V was cut back by 8 bases and J by 4 bases. Germline CDR1 and CDR2: SNHLY and FYNNEI. The CDR3 loop is CASGTDNEKLFF. In nucleotides, the CDR3 is TGTGCCAGCGGGACAGATAATGAAAAACTGTTTTTT.

V gene TRBV14 combines with J gene TRBJ2-1; TRBD1 agrees at 7 bases. The CDR3 extends over 16 amino acids. J lost 8 bases, V lost 3 bases, and 13 bases had no gene match. Germline-derived CDR1 and CDR2 are SGHDN and FVKESK. The CDR3 DNA reads as TGTGCCAGCAGCCAGATTAAGGGGGCGACCCGCGATGAGCAGTTCTTC. The encoded protein is CASSQIKGATRDEQFF.

This chain joins TRBV10-3 and TRBJ2-5; maybe TRBD2 (5 bases). Germline V CDR1 and CDR2: ENHRY, SYGVKD. The CDR3 extends over 12 amino acids. V dropped 8 bases and J dropped 1 base, with 8 bases sitting between them. The CDR3 DNA reads TGTGCCATCGGCGGGCCCCAAGAGACCCAGTACTTC. Its protein is CAIGGPQETQYF.